This T cell receptor (beta chain) was recovered during a study of T-cell reconstitution after alpha-beta-depleted transplantation in children. Study-wide findings and caveats: From surviving recipient T cells and thymic progenitors came the high day-60 TCRbeta diversity observed in some patients. Expanded graft clones, several hundred of them, were reportedly the source of alpha-beta T cells about two months after transplant. Fresh T-cell production supplied most of the T-cell counts and diversity seen one year after transplant.

This clonotype has just one count. Its matching antigen is unknown. Using unique molecular identifiers, the investigators prepared the TCRbeta library. TCRdb ran MiXCR on the PCR reads and lists one entry per CDR3 protein. Among fewer than 250,000 distinct CDR3 sequences listed, approximately 19% were seen once. V shed 10 bases and J shed 4 bases, with 20 bases lying between them. Germline V gene sequence: CDR1 SGHTA, CDR2 FQGNSA. The length of the CDR3 is 14 residues. The sequencing here drew on PBMCs, mostly from graft donor cells, taken 360 days after TCRalphabeta/CD19-depleted stem cell transplant. The chain carries TRBV7-2 and TRBJ2-7, with D perhaps matching TRBD2 (6 bases). The TCR originated in a male patient aged 2-10 years who had a stem cell transplant for acute lymphoblastic leukemia, so the T cells may come from the graft donor. CDR3 in amino acids: CAITTGTATYEQYF. The CDR3 DNA reads as TGTGCCATCACGACCGGGACTGCAACATACGAGCAGTACTTC.